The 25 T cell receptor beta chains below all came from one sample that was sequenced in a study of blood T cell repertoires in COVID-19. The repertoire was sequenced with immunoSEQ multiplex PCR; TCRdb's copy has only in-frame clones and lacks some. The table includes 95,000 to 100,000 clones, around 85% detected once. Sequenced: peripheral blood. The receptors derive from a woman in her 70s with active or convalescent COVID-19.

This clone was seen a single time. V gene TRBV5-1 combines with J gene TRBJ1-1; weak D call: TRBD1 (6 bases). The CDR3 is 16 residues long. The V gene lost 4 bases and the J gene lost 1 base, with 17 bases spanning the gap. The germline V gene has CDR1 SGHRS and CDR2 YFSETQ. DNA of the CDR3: TGCGCCAGCAGCCCCAGTTGGGGGCAGGGGAACACTGAAGCTTTCTTT. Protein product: CASSPSWGQGNTEAFF.

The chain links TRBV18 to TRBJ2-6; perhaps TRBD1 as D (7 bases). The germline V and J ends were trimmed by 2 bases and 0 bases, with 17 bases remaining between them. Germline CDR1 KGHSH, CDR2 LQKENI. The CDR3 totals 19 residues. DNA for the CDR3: TGTGCCAGCTCACCATCAGGCGGGACAGCGTTCTCTGGGGCCAACGTCCTGACTTTC. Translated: CASSPSGGTAFSGANVLTF.

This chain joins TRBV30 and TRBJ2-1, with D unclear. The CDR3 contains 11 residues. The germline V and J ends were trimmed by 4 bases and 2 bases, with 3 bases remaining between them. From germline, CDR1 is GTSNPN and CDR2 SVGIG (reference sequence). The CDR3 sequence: CAWTAYNEQFF. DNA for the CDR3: TGTGCCTGGACAGCCTACAATGAGCAGTTCTTC.

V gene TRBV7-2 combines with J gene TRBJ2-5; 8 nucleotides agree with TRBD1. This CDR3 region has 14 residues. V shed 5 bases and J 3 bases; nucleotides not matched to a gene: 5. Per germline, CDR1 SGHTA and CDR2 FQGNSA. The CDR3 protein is CASSEDRGKETQYF. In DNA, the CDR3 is TGTGCCAGCAGCGAAGACAGGGGCAAAGAGACCCAGTACTTC.

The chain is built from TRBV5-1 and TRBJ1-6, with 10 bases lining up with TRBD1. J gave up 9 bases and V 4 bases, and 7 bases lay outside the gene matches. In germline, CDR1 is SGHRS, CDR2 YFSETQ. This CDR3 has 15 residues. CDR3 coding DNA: TGCGCCAGCAGCCCGGGGGGACAGGGGTTTTCACCCCTCCACTTT. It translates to CASSPGGQGFSPLHF.

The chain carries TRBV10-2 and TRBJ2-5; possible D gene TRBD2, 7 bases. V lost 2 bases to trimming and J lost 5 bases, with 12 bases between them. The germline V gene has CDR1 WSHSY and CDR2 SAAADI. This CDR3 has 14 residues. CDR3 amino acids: CASSERGRVETQYF. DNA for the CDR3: TGCGCCAGCAGTGAGAGGGGGAGGGTTGAGACCCAGTACTTC.

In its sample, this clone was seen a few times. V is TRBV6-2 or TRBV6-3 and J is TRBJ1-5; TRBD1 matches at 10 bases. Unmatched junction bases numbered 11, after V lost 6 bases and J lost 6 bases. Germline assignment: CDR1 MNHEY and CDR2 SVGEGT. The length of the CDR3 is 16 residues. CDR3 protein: CASSPSGTGDGQPQHF. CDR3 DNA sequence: TGTGCCAGCAGCCCTTCCGGGACAGGGGACGGTCAGCCCCAGCATTTT.

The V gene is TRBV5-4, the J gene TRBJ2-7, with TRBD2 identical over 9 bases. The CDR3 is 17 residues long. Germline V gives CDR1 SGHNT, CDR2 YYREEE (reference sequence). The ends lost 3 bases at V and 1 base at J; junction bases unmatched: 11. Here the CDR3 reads CASSSMASSGGSYEQYF. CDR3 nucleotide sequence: TGTGCCAGCAGCTCCATGGCGTCGAGCGGGGGGTCCTACGAGCAGTACTTC.

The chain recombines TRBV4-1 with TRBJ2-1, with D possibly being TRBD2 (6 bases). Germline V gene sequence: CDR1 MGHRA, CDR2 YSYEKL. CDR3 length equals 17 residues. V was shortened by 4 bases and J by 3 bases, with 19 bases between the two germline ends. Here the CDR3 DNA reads TGCGCCAGCAGCCTTCAGACGGGACTCTCTAACTACAATGAGCAGTTCTTC. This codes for CASSLQTGLSNYNEQFF.

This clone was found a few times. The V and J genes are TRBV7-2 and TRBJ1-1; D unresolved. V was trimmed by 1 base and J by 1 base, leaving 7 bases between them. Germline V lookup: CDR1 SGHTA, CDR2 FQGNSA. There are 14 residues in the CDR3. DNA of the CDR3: TGTGCCAGCAGCTTAGGATTCGGGAACACTGAAGCTTTCTTT. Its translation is CASSLGFGNTEAFF.

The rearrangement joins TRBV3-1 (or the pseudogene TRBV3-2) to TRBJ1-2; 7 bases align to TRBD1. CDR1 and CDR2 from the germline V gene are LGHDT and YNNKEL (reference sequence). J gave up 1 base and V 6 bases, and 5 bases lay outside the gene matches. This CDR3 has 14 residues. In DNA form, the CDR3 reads TGTGCCAGCAGTAGCAGGGGGGATAACTATGGCTACACCTTC. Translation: CASSSRGDNYGYTF.

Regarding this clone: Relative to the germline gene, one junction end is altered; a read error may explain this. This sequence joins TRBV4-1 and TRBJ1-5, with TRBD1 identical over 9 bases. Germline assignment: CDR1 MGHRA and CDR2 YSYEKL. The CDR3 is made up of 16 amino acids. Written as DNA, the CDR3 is TGCGCCAGCAGCCAAGAAGTAACAGGGGGCAAACAGCCCCAGCATTTT. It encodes CASSQEVTGGKQPQHF.

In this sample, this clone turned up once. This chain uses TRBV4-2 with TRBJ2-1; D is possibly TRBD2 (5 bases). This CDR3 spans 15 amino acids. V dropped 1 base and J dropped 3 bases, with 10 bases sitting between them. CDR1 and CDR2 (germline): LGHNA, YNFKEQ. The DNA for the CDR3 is TGTGCCAGCAGCCAAGGTACTGGGAGCTACAATGAGCAGTTCTTC. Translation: CASSQGTGSYNEQFF.

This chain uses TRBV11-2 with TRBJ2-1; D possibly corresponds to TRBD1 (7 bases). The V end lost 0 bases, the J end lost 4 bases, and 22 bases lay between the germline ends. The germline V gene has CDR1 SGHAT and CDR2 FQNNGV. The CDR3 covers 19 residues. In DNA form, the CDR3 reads TGTGCCAGCAGCTTAGATTCGGGGGCAGGGGGAGTTCTTTACAATGAGCAGTTCTTC. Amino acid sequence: CASSLDSGAGGVLYNEQFF.

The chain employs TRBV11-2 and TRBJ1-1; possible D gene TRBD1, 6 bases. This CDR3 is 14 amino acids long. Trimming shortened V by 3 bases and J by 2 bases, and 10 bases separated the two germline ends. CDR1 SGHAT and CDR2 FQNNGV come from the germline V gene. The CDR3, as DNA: TGTGCCAGCAGCTTGCAGGGGCTAAACACTGAAGCTTTCTTT. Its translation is CASSLQGLNTEAFF.

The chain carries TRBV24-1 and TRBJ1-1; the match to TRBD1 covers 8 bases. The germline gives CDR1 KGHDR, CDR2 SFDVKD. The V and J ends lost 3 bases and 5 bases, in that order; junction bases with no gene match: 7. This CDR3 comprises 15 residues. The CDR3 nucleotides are TGTGCCACCAGTGATGCAGGGGGCAGTGGAACTGAAGCTTTCTTT. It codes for CATSDAGGSGTEAFF.

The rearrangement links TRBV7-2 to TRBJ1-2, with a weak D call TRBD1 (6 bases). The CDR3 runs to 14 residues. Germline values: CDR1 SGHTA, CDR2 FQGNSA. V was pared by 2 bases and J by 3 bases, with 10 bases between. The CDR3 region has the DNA TGTGCCAGCAGCTTACCAGGGGTGGACTATGGCTACACCTTC. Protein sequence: CASSLPGVDYGYTF.

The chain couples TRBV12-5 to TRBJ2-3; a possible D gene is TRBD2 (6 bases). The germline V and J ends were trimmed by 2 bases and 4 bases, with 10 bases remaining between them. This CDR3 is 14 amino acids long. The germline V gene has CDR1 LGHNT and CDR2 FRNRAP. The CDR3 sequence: CASGLSSVADTQYF. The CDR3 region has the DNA TGTGCTAGTGGTTTGTCTAGCGTGGCAGATACGCAGTATTTT.

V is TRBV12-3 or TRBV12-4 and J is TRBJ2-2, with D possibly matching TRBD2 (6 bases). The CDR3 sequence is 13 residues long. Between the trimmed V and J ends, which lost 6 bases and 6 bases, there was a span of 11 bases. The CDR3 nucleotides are TGTGCCAGCAGCCAGGACTACGCCGGGGAGCTGTTTTTT. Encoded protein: CASSQDYAGELFF.

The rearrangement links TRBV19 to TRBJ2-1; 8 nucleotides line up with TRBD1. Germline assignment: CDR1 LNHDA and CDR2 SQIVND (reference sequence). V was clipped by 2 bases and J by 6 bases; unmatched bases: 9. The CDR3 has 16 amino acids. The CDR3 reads CASSIQGAEVSNEQFF. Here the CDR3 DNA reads TGTGCCAGTAGTATACAGGGGGCGGAAGTAAGCAATGAGCAGTTCTTC.

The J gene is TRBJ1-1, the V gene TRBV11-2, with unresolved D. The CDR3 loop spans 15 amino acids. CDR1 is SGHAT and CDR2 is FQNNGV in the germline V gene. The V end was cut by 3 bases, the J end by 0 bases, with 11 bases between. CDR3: CASSLPRAMNTEAFF. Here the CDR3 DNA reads TGTGCCAGCAGCTTGCCGCGAGCAATGAACACTGAAGCTTTCTTT.

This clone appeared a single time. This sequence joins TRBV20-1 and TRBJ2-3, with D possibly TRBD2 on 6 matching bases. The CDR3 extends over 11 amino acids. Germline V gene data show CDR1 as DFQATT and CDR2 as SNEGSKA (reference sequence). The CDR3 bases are TGCAGCGGGGGAGGTCCAGATACGCAGTATTTT. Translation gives CSGGGPDTQYF.

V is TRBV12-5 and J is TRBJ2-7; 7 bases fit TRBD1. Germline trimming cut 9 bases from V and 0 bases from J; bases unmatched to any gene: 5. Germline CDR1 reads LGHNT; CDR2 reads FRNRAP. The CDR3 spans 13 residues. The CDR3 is CARRGPSSYEQYF. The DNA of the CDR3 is TGTGCTAGGAGGGGGCCGAGCTCCTACGAGCAGTACTTC.

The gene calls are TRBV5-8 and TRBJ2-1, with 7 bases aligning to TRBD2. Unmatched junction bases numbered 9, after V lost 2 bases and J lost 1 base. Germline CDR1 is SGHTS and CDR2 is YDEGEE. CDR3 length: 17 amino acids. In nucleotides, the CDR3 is TGTGCCAGCAGCTTTCTTATAGGCGGGAGTTCCTACAATGAGCAGTTCTTC. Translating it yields CASSFLIGGSSYNEQFF.

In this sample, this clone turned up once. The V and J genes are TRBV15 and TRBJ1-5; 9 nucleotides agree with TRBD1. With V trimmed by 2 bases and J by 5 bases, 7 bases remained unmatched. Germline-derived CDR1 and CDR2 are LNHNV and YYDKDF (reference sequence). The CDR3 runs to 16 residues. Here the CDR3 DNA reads TGTGCCACCAGCAGAAACGTGGGACAGGGCCATCAGCCCCAGCATTTT. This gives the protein CATSRNVGQGHQPQHF.